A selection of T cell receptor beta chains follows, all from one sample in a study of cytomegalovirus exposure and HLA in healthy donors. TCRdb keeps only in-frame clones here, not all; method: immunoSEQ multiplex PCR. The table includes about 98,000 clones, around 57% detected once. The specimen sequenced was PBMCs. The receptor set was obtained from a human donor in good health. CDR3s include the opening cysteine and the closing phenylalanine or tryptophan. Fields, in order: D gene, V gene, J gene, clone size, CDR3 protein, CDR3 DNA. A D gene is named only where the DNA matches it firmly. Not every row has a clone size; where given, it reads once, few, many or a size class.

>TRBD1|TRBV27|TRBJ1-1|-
CASSNRGPGGPEAFF
TGTGCCAGCAGTAACAGGGGGCCAGGCGGTCCTGAAGCTTTCTTT
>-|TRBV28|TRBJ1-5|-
CASEEVRNQPQHF
TGTGCCAGCGAGGAGGTTCGCAATCAGCCCCAGCATTTT
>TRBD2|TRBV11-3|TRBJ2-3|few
CASSTGLAGITDTQYF
TGTGCCAGCAGCACCGGACTAGCGGGTATCACAGATACGCAGTATTTT
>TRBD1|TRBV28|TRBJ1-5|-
CASSRTGPLGQPQHF
TGTGCCAGCAGCAGGACAGGGCCTCTCGGTCAGCCCCAGCATTTT
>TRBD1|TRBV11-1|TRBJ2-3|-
CASSLLQGARDTQYF
TGTGCCAGCAGCTTACTACAGGGGGCGCGAGATACGCAGTATTTT
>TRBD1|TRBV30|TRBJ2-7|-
CAWTTGLTGEQYF
TGTGCCTGGACGACTGGTTTGACAGGGGAGCAGTACTTC
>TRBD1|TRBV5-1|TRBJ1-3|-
CASSTGSGGHNTIYF
TGCGCCAGCAGCACAGGCTCAGGGGGTCACAACACCATATATTTT
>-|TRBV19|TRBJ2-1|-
CASSISAYNSYNEQFF
TGTGCCAGTAGTATAAGCGCATACAACTCCTACAATGAGCAGTTCTTC
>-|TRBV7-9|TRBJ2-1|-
CASSSDTYNEQFF
TGTGCCAGCAGCTCCGACACCTACAATGAGCAGTTCTTC
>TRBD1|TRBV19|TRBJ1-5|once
CASSPGQGAQPQHF
TGTGCCAGTAGCCCGGGACAGGGGGCTCAGCCCCAGCATTTT
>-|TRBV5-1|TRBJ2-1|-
CASSPRLAETEQFF
TGCGCCAGCAGCCCCCGGTTGGCGGAAACTGAGCAGTTCTTC
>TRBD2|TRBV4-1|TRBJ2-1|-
CASSQTSGLADHNEQFF
TGCGCCAGCAGCCAAACATCGGGACTAGCGGACCACAATGAGCAGTTCTTC
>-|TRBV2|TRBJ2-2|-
CASSAFFRRTDTGELFF
TGTGCCAGCAGTGCGTTTTTCCGGCGGACAGACACCGGGGAGCTGTTTTTT
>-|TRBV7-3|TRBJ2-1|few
CASSLSGTGSQFF
TGTGCCAGCAGCTTAAGCGGGACTGGTTCGCAGTTCTTC
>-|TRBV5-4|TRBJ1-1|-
CASSRATGVNTEAFF
TGTGCCAGCAGCCGGGCCACAGGAGTCAACACTGAAGCTTTCTTT
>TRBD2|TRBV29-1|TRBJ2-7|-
CSVEDEPGLVAQYF
TGCAGCGTTGAAGACGAACCGGGACTAGTTGCGCAGTACTTC
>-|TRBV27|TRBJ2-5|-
CATTSPDETQYF
TGTGCCACTACTTCCCCCGATGAGACCCAGTACTTC
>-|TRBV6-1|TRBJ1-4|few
CASSVSPIHTRGTNEKLFF
TGTGCCAGCAGTGTCAGCCCCATACACACACGGGGGACTAATGAAAAACTGTTTTTT
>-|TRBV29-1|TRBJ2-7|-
CSVSITGSSYEQYF
TGCAGCGTTTCGATCACAGGGAGCTCCTACGAGCAGTACTTC
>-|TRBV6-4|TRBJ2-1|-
CASSDPPSFNEQFF
TGTGCCAGCAGTGACCCGCCTAGCTTCAATGAGCAGTTCTTC
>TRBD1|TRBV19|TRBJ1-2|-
CASSRDSSPEYTF
TGTGCCAGTAGCAGGGACAGTTCCCCGGAGTACACCTTC
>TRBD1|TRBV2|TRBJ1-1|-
CASSETGGNTEAFF
TGTGCCAGCAGTGAAACAGGGGGGAACACTGAAGCTTTCTTT
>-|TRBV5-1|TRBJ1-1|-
CASSFWGVDHTEAFF
TGCGCCAGCAGCTTTTGGGGGGTGGATCACACTGAAGCTTTCTTT
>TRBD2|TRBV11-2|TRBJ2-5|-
CASSSTGGAGTQYF
TGTGCCAGCAGCTCTACCGGGGGGGCGGGGACCCAGTACTTC
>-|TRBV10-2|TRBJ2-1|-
CASSELGLAHNEQFF
TGCGCCAGCAGTGAGTTAGGGCTAGCGCACAATGAGCAGTTCTTC
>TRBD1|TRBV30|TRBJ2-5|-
CAWSRTGKRETQYF
TGTGCCTGGAGTCGGACAGGGAAGAGGGAGACCCAGTACTTC
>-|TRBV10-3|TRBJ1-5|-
CAIRSGLHSNQPQHF
TGTGCCATCAGATCGGGACTCCATAGCAATCAGCCCCAGCATTTT
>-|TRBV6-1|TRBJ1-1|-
CASSEKGDRNTEAFF
TGTGCCAGCAGTGAAAAGGGCGACAGGAACACTGAAGCTTTCTTT
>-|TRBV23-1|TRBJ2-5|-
CAARGDTLEKEQYF
TGCGCCGCCCGGGGGGACACCCTTGAGAAAGAGCAGTACTTC
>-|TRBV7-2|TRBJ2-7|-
CASSLSRGSYEQYF
TGTGCCAGCAGCTTAAGCAGGGGTAGTTACGAGCAGTACTTC
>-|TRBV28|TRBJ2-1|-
CASNVQFDNEQFF
TGTGCCAGCAACGTACAGTTCGACAATGAGCAGTTCTTC
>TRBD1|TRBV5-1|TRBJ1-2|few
CASSFITGGQAYGYTF
TGCGCCAGCAGCTTTATCACCGGAGGACAGGCCTATGGCTACACCTTC